This is a list of T cell receptor beta chains from one sample in a study of T cell responses to AZD1222 COVID-19 vaccine. Sequencing used immunoSEQ multiplex PCR; TCRdb keeps in-frame clones, though not all of them. The sample yields 250,000 or so clones, more than 80% seen once. Sequenced material: peripheral blood, taken on day 0 of AZD1222 vaccination. All receptors derive from an adult in good health. Both conserved end residues are part of each CDR3. A D gene is named only where the DNA matches it firmly. Clone size is given for some rows only: seen once, a few or many times, or a class if the clone is expanded.

D	V	J	size	DNA	CDR3
NA	TRBV7-8	TRBJ2-5	NA	TGTGCCAGCAGCCCACTGGGGTCGAGGGTGGAGACCCAGTACTTC	CASSPLGSRVETQYF
TRBD1	TRBV10-2	TRBJ1-5	NA	TGCGCCAGCCTGGCTGGGGACAGGGGTGTAGGGCAGCCCCAGCATTTT	CASLAGDRGVGQPQHF
NA	TRBV4-1	TRBJ2-1	NA	TGCGCCAGCAGCCAAGAGAACTACTACAATGAGCAGTTCTTC	CASSQENYYNEQFF
NA	TRBV20-1	TRBJ1-2	NA	TGCAGTGCTAGGGAGGGGAGCGGCTACACCTTC	CSAREGSGYTF
TRBD2	TRBV27	TRBJ2-2	few	TGTGCCAGCAGTTTCGGAGCGGGGGGGCCCGGGGAGCTGTTTTTT	CASSFGAGGPGELFF
TRBD1	TRBV5-1	TRBJ2-3	NA	TGCGCCAGTACCCGGTTACAGGGGCGCACAGATACGCAGTATTTT	CASTRLQGRTDTQYF
TRBD2	TRBV6-6	TRBJ2-1	NA	TGTGCCAGCATTGGGACTAGCGGGCGTGAGCAGTTCTTC	CASIGTSGREQFF
NA	TRBV6-1	TRBJ2-7	NA	TGTGCCAGCAGTGTTGGGCGATTAGGACAGTCCTACGAGCAGTACTTC	CASSVGRLGQSYEQYF
TRBD2	TRBV5-4	TRBJ2-3	NA	TGTGCCAGCAGCTCGGGAGGTGGTGGTCTAGAGGATACGCAGTATTTT	CASSSGGGGLEDTQYF
TRBD1	TRBV5-1	TRBJ1-5	NA	TGCGCCAGCAGCTTGGGACAGGGAATCAATCAGCCCCAGCATTTT	CASSLGQGINQPQHF
NA	TRBV6-5	TRBJ1-3	NA	TGTGCCAGCAGACCCGACTACTCTGGAAACACCATATATTTT	CASRPDYSGNTIYF
NA	TRBV29-1	TRBJ2-2	NA	TGCAGCGTTGGGCCTGGTGCCGGGGAGCTGTTTTTT	CSVGPGAGELFF
TRBD1	TRBV7-2	TRBJ2-3	NA	TGTGCCAGCAGCATCAGACAGGGGGTGGGGGAAATCACAGATACGCAGTATTTT	CASSIRQGVGEITDTQYF
NA	TRBV7-9	TRBJ1-3	NA	TGTGCCAGCAGCTTAGAGGTTCGAAACACCATATATTTT	CASSLEVRNTIYF
NA	TRBV27	TRBJ2-2	once	TGTGCCAGCAGCCGGGGACGAACTGACCCCGGGGAGCTGTTTTTT	CASSRGRTDPGELFF
TRBD1	TRBV28	TRBJ1-5	once	TGTGCCAGCAGTTTGAGGGGGCAATTGGATCAGCCCCAGCATTTT	CASSLRGQLDQPQHF
NA	TRBV28	TRBJ1-5	NA	TGTGCCAGCAGTTTGGGTCAGGGTAGCAATCAGCCCCAGCATTTT	CASSLGQGSNQPQHF
NA	TRBV20-1	TRBJ2-1	NA	TGCAGTGCTAGTAGGGGAAGCTCCTACAATGAGCAGTTCTTC	CSASRGSSYNEQFF
NA	TRBV28	TRBJ1-2	NA	TGTGCCAGCAGTTTACGGGCAGGGCCTAACTATGGCTACACCTTC	CASSLRAGPNYGYTF
TRBD2	TRBV28	TRBJ2-1	NA	TGTGCCAGCAGTCCCACTAGCGGCCTTAGGGATGAGCAGTTCTTC	CASSPTSGLRDEQFF
NA	TRBV6-2/TRBV6-3	TRBJ1-3	once	TGTGCCAGCAGTTACTCGTTTGGCAGGATCTCCGGAAACACCATATATTTT	CASSYSFGRISGNTIYF
NA	TRBV7-7	TRBJ2-5	NA	TGTGCTAGCAGCTTGCCGGGGGAGGTGGGGACCCAGTACTTC	CASSLPGEVGTQYF
NA	TRBV29-1	TRBJ1-5	NA	TGCAGCGTGGCGGACGTGCGGGATCAGCCCCAGCATTTT	CSVADVRDQPQHF
NA	TRBV12-3/TRBV12-4	TRBJ2-7	NA	TGTGCCAGCAGACAATCCTCCTACGAGCAGTACTTC	CASRQSSYEQYF
TRBD1	TRBV6-5	TRBJ2-7	NA	TGTGCCAGCACCCGGGACAGAACGGACTACGAGCAGTACTTC	CASTRDRTDYEQYF
NA	TRBV28	TRBJ2-7	NA	TGTGCCAGCAGTTTTCCCGGGGCCTACGAGCAGTACTTC	CASSFPGAYEQYF
NA	TRBV7-9	TRBJ2-1	NA	TGTGCCAGCAGCAGAGGCAGGGGCTACAATGAGCAGTTCTTC	CASSRGRGYNEQFF
TRBD2	TRBV5-4	TRBJ2-7	NA	TGTGCCAGCAGCTTCGGACTAGCGGGAGAACCGCCGGGCTACGAGCAGTACTTC	CASSFGLAGEPPGYEQYF
TRBD1	TRBV6-5	TRBJ1-1	once	TGTGCCAGCCCCGGGACAGGGAACACTGAAGCTTTCTTT	CASPGTGNTEAFF
NA	TRBV29-1	TRBJ2-1	once	TGCAGCGTTACGCTCGCCCGTGAGCAGTTCTTC	CSVTLAREQFF
NA	TRBV23-1	TRBJ2-3	NA	TGCGCCAGCAGTCAATCGTGCGGGTCAAGCACAGATACGCAGTATTTT	CASSQSCGSSTDTQYF
NA	TRBV28	TRBJ1-5	few	TGTGCCAGCAGTTTCGGGGGAAGCAATCAGCCCCAGCATTTT	CASSFGGSNQPQHF
NA	TRBV28	TRBJ2-7	NA	TGTGCCAGCAGGGGGGGTCCTAGATCCTACGAGCAGTACTTC	CASRGGPRSYEQYF
NA	TRBV5-1	TRBJ1-1	NA	TGCGCCAGCAGCTTGGGGGCTAGATCGGACACTGAAGCTTTCTTT	CASSLGARSDTEAFF
NA	TRBV12-3/TRBV12-4	TRBJ2-3	NA	TGTGCCAGCAGTACTGGGCCGAGAAATACGCAGTATTTT	CASSTGPRNTQYF
TRBD2	TRBV5-1	TRBJ2-3	NA	TGCGCCAGCAGCTTTACTAGCGGGGTTGATACGCAGTATTTT	CASSFTSGVDTQYF
NA	TRBV6-1	TRBJ2-7	once	TGTGCCAGCAGTGAAGGGGGGATTAGCTCCTACGAGCAGTACTTC	CASSEGGISSYEQYF
NA	TRBV7-2	TRBJ2-2	NA	TGTGCCAGCAGCTTAGGCAGAGGCGGGGAGCTGTTTTTT	CASSLGRGGELFF
TRBD2	TRBV7-9	TRBJ2-1	NA	TGTGCCAGCAGCTTAGGGATTAGCGGGGGGGCCTACAATGAGCAGTTCTTC	CASSLGISGGAYNEQFF
NA	TRBV24-1	TRBJ1-2	NA	TGTGCCACCAGTGACCCCAGGGGCGGCTACACCTTC	CATSDPRGGYTF
NA	TRBV3-1/TRBV3-2	TRBJ1-3	few	TGTGCCAGCAGCCAAGCCGGACAGTTCTCTGGAAACACCATATATTTT	CASSQAGQFSGNTIYF
NA	TRBV3-1/TRBV3-2	TRBJ2-2	NA	TGTGCCAGCAGCCACCGGATAGCGGTCACCGGGGAGCTGTTTTTT	CASSHRIAVTGELFF
NA	TRBV28	TRBJ1-1	NA	TGTGCCACCAACTGGCAAGGAACGAACACTGAAGCTTTCTTT	CATNWQGTNTEAFF
TRBD2	TRBV10-3	TRBJ2-7	NA	TGTGCCATCAGTGAGGGCACCGGGGGACTAGCGAACGAGCAGTACTTC	CAISEGTGGLANEQYF
NA	TRBV11-2	TRBJ2-5	NA	TGTGCCAGCAGCCTCGGGACCCAAGAGACCCAGTACTTC	CASSLGTQETQYF
TRBD2	TRBV3-1/TRBV3-2	TRBJ2-1	NA	TGTGCCAGCAGCGATAGCGGGGGAAGCTCCTACAATGAGCAGTTCTTC	CASSDSGGSSYNEQFF
NA	TRBV6-1	TRBJ2-6	NA	TGTGCCAGCAGTGAAGAAAGCTTCGGGGCCAACGTCCTGACTTTC	CASSEESFGANVLTF
NA	TRBV28	TRBJ1-5	NA	TGTGCCAGCAGTGGTAATCAGCCCCAGCATTTT	CASSGNQPQHF
NA	TRBV5-1	TRBJ2-7	NA	TGCGCCAGCAGCCAAATGACTACGACCTACGAGCAGTACTTC	CASSQMTTTYEQYF
NA	TRBV20-1	TRBJ2-1	NA	TGCAGTGCTAGTGGAGGGGGGGGATGGAACAATGAGCAGTTCTTC	CSASGGGGWNNEQFF
NA	TRBV28	TRBJ2-2	NA	TGTGCCGTCACGCCGGGGCTACGGACCGGGGAGCTGTTTTTT	CAVTPGLRTGELFF
NA	TRBV9	TRBJ2-1	NA	TGTGCCAGCAGCGTATCCGGGGGCTCCTACAATGAGCAGTTCTTC	CASSVSGGSYNEQFF
NA	TRBV10-3	TRBJ1-4	NA	TGTGCCATCAGGGAGGGGCAGCACAATGAAAAACTGTTTTTT	CAIREGQHNEKLFF
NA	TRBV12-5	TRBJ2-3	once	TGTGCTAGTCGGGGGCCCAGCACAGATACGCAGTATTTT	CASRGPSTDTQYF